This T cell receptor (beta chain) is from a study of cytomegalovirus exposure and HLA in healthy donors. Study as a whole: Early on, a data release was issued that held 80 million or so unique TCRs from HLA-typed donors. General study points: Most sequenced TCRs were rare (though some public TCRs occurred in many donors). When a later analysis compared HLA-associated TCR beta chains with equally common others, the HLA-associated chains turned out to be more clonally expanded and to have lower generation probabilities.

PCR primers comprised 60 Vbeta and 13 Jbeta primers. The table came from immunoSEQ multiplex PCR; TCRdb's copy has only in-frame clones and leaves some out. Here the sample spans around 150,000 clones, approximately 60% being singletons. About this clone: Its specificity is not known.

Sampled while nominally healthy, donors likely had unrecorded immune exposures. V lost 5 bases to trimming and J lost 0 bases; unmatched junction nucleotides: 4. Germline CDR1 reads LNHDA; CDR2 reads SQIVND (reference sequence). The CDR3 runs 15 residues. Material for sequencing was PBMCs. This sequence joins TRBV19 and TRBJ2-1; 7 positions match TRBD2. This receptor was taken from a human donor in good health. The CDR3 reads CASSRRGNSYNEQFF. The CDR3 DNA follows: TGTGCCAGTAGTCGGCGGGGGAACTCCTACAATGAGCAGTTCTTC.